This is a list of T cell receptor beta chains from one sample in a study of CD8+ T cells in alopecia areata. This table comes from immunoSEQ multiplex PCR, and its TCRdb copy is limited to in-frame clones, with some not included. Here the sample spans over 10,000 clones, roughly 55% being singletons. The specimen was skin. These receptors were collected from a human donor with alopecia areata. CDR3s include the opening cysteine and the closing phenylalanine or tryptophan. The order of the fields is CDR3 length, clone size, J gene, V gene, D gene, CDR3 protein, CDR3 DNA. The D gene is left open where the match is weak. The size field is filled for only some rows; it gives once, few, many or a size class.

CDR3 length: 16
clone size: .
J gene: TRBJ2-2
V gene: TRBV4-1
D gene: .
CDR3 protein: CASRQPDRIGTGELFF
CDR3 DNA: TGCGCCAGCAGACAGCCGGACAGAATCGGCACCGGGGAGCTGTTTTTT

CDR3 length: 14
clone size: .
J gene: TRBJ2-6
V gene: TRBV6-5
D gene: .
CDR3 protein: CASTRTIGANVLTF
CDR3 DNA: TGTGCCAGCACCAGGACAATTGGGGCCAACGTCCTGACTTTC

CDR3 length: 17
clone size: .
J gene: TRBJ1-4
V gene: TRBV7-6
D gene: TRBD1
CDR3 protein: CASSLALRQGAFEKLFF
CDR3 DNA: TGTGCCAGCAGCTTGGCCCTGCGGCAGGGGGCTTTCGAAAAACTGTTTTTT

CDR3 length: 14
clone size: .
J gene: TRBJ2-7
V gene: TRBV12-5
D gene: .
CDR3 protein: CASGPPSRTWEQYF
CDR3 DNA: TGTGCTAGTGGACCACCTAGCAGAACGTGGGAGCAGTACTTC

CDR3 length: 16
clone size: once
J gene: TRBJ2-7
V gene: TRBV7-2
D gene: TRBD2
CDR3 protein: CASSLGLAGVPYEQYF
CDR3 DNA: TGTGCCAGCAGCTTAGGACTAGCGGGAGTCCCCTACGAGCAGTACTTC

CDR3 length: 16
clone size: .
J gene: TRBJ2-1
V gene: TRBV6-5
D gene: TRBD2
CDR3 protein: CASSWGGASGYNEQFF
CDR3 DNA: TGTGCCAGCAGTTGGGGGGGCGCTAGCGGGTACAATGAGCAGTTCTTC

CDR3 length: 15
clone size: .
J gene: TRBJ2-1
V gene: TRBV19
D gene: TRBD2
CDR3 protein: CASSILAGVYDEQFF
CDR3 DNA: TGTGCCAGTAGTATACTAGCGGGAGTTTATGATGAGCAGTTCTTC

CDR3 length: 14
clone size: .
J gene: TRBJ1-2
V gene: TRBV29-1
D gene: .
CDR3 protein: CSVEGRGTNYGYTF
CDR3 DNA: TGCAGCGTTGAAGGGCGGGGTACGAACTATGGCTACACCTTC

CDR3 length: 16
clone size: few
J gene: TRBJ1-3
V gene: TRBV6-1
D gene: TRBD1
CDR3 protein: CASSEDRGVTGNTIYF
CDR3 DNA: TGTGCCAGCAGTGAGGACAGGGGAGTGACAGGAAACACCATATATTTT

CDR3 length: 18
clone size: .
J gene: TRBJ2-6
V gene: TRBV10-2
D gene: TRBD1
CDR3 protein: CASRDRGTGKTGANVLTF
CDR3 DNA: TGCGCCAGCAGGGACCGGGGGACAGGGAAGACTGGGGCCAACGTCCTGACTTTC

CDR3 length: 15
clone size: .
J gene: TRBJ2-7
V gene: TRBV27
D gene: TRBD1
CDR3 protein: CASGETGAISYEQYF
CDR3 DNA: TGTGCCAGCGGGGAAACAGGGGCTATCTCCTACGAGCAGTACTTC

CDR3 length: 15
clone size: .
J gene: TRBJ2-3
V gene: TRBV6-1
D gene: TRBD2
CDR3 protein: CASTETSGSTDTQYF
CDR3 DNA: TGTGCCAGCACTGAGACTAGCGGTAGCACAGATACGCAGTATTTT

CDR3 length: 14
clone size: few
J gene: TRBJ2-5
V gene: TRBV15
D gene: .
CDR3 protein: CATSKTGRWETQYF
CDR3 DNA: TGTGCCACCAGCAAAACAGGGCGGTGGGAGACCCAGTACTTC

CDR3 length: 15
clone size: few
J gene: TRBJ2-7
V gene: TRBV19
D gene: TRBD1
CDR3 protein: CASTPRTGAFYEQYF
CDR3 DNA: TGTGCCAGTACCCCCAGGACAGGGGCGTTCTACGAGCAGTACTTC

CDR3 length: 15
clone size: .
J gene: TRBJ1-2
V gene: TRBV27
D gene: TRBD1
CDR3 protein: CASSLSFWDSYGYTF
CDR3 DNA: TGTGCCAGCAGTTTATCGTTTTGGGACAGCTATGGCTACACCTTC

CDR3 length: 14
clone size: few
J gene: TRBJ2-7
V gene: TRBV27
D gene: .
CDR3 protein: CASSLRSVSYEQYF
CDR3 DNA: TGTGCCAGCAGTTTACGGTCAGTCTCCTACGAGCAGTACTTC

CDR3 length: 15
clone size: .
J gene: TRBJ2-1
V gene: TRBV5-1
D gene: .
CDR3 protein: CASSEIPNRSNEQFF
CDR3 DNA: TGCGCCAGCAGCGAGATACCAAATAGGTCCAATGAGCAGTTCTTC

CDR3 length: 13
clone size: .
J gene: TRBJ2-7
V gene: TRBV4-1
D gene: .
CDR3 protein: CASSHSPHYEQYF
CDR3 DNA: TGCGCCAGCAGCCATAGCCCACACTACGAGCAGTACTTC

CDR3 length: 19
clone size: few
J gene: TRBJ2-1
V gene: TRBV13
D gene: TRBD2
CDR3 protein: CASSLLLLAGGRSYNEQFF
CDR3 DNA: TGTGCCAGCAGCTTACTACTACTAGCGGGAGGCCGCTCCTACAATGAGCAGTTCTTC

CDR3 length: 14
clone size: .
J gene: TRBJ2-3
V gene: TRBV6-1
D gene: .
CDR3 protein: CASSVGRNTDTQYF
CDR3 DNA: TGTGCCAGCAGTGTAGGTAGAAACACAGATACGCAGTATTTT

CDR3 length: 11
clone size: .
J gene: TRBJ2-1
V gene: TRBV7-2
D gene: .
CDR3 protein: CASSLGGNKFF
CDR3 DNA: TGTGCCAGCAGCTTAGGGGGAAATAAGTTCTTC

CDR3 length: 14
clone size: few
J gene: TRBJ2-2
V gene: TRBV18
D gene: TRBD2
CDR3 protein: CASSAGVNAGELFF
CDR3 DNA: TGTGCCAGCTCAGCGGGAGTTAATGCCGGGGAGCTGTTTTTT

CDR3 length: 14
clone size: .
J gene: TRBJ2-1
V gene: TRBV7-6
D gene: TRBD2
CDR3 protein: CASSFSGSGGEQFF
CDR3 DNA: TGTGCCAGCAGCTTTAGCGGGAGCGGGGGTGAGCAGTTCTTC

CDR3 length: 19
clone size: .
J gene: TRBJ2-2
V gene: TRBV29-1
D gene: TRBD2
CDR3 protein: CSVLFAHLAGGPGTGELFF
CDR3 DNA: TGCAGCGTCCTATTTGCCCATCTAGCGGGAGGGCCTGGGACCGGGGAGCTGTTTTTT

CDR3 length: 14
clone size: .
J gene: TRBJ2-1
V gene: TRBV30
D gene: TRBD1
CDR3 protein: CACYRDRGINEQFF
CDR3 DNA: TGTGCCTGTTACCGGGACAGGGGAATCAATGAGCAGTTCTTC

CDR3 length: 15
clone size: .
J gene: TRBJ2-5
V gene: TRBV28
D gene: TRBD1
CDR3 protein: CASTRGRGYQETQYF
CDR3 DNA: TGTGCCAGCACCCGGGGCAGGGGGTACCAAGAGACCCAGTACTTC

CDR3 length: 14
clone size: .
J gene: TRBJ2-3
V gene: TRBV6-6
D gene: .
CDR3 protein: CASSPRGRRDTQYF
CDR3 DNA: TGTGCCAGCAGCCCGCGGGGCAGGAGGGATACGCAGTATTTT

CDR3 length: 16
clone size: few
J gene: TRBJ1-4
V gene: TRBV28
D gene: TRBD1
CDR3 protein: CASSQGQGVASEKLFF
CDR3 DNA: TGTGCCAGCAGCCAGGGACAGGGTGTAGCTAGTGAAAAACTGTTTTTT

CDR3 length: 18
clone size: .
J gene: TRBJ2-1
V gene: TRBV13
D gene: TRBD1
CDR3 protein: CASSPYPPWTGGVNEQFF
CDR3 DNA: TGTGCCAGCAGCCCCTACCCTCCTTGGACAGGGGGTGTAAATGAGCAGTTCTTC

CDR3 length: 13
clone size: .
J gene: TRBJ1-5
V gene: TRBV29-1
D gene: TRBD1
CDR3 protein: CSARGQEDQPQHF
CDR3 DNA: TGCAGCGCCCGGGGACAGGAGGATCAGCCCCAGCATTTT

CDR3 length: 14
clone size: few
J gene: TRBJ2-1
V gene: TRBV14
D gene: TRBD2
CDR3 protein: CASSQPAGYNEQFF
CDR3 DNA: TGTGCCAGCAGCCAACCAGCGGGATACAATGAGCAGTTCTTC

CDR3 length: 18
clone size: .
J gene: TRBJ2-6
V gene: TRBV7-9
D gene: .
CDR3 protein: CASSLVWEGASGANVLTF
CDR3 DNA: TGTGCCAGCAGCTTAGTGTGGGAGGGGGCCAGTGGGGCCAACGTCCTGACTTTC

CDR3 length: 15
clone size: .
J gene: TRBJ2-1
V gene: TRBV7-8
D gene: .
CDR3 protein: CASSARPSIYNEQFF
CDR3 DNA: TGTGCCAGCAGCGCGCGTCCCTCCATCTACAATGAGCAGTTCTTC

CDR3 length: 14
clone size: .
J gene: TRBJ2-1
V gene: TRBV5-1
D gene: .
CDR3 protein: CASSRRGPGNEQFF
CDR3 DNA: TGCGCCAGCAGTCGACGGGGGCCGGGTAATGAGCAGTTCTTC

CDR3 length: 13
clone size: once
J gene: TRBJ2-2
V gene: TRBV7-6
D gene: .
CDR3 protein: CASSLLTAGELFF
CDR3 DNA: TGTGCCAGCAGCTTACTCACGGCCGGGGAGCTGTTTTTT

CDR3 length: 13
clone size: .
J gene: TRBJ1-5
V gene: TRBV28
D gene: .
CDR3 protein: CAIREQAWEPQHF
CDR3 DNA: TGTGCCATTAGGGAACAGGCCTGGGAGCCCCAGCATTTT

CDR3 length: 14
clone size: .
J gene: TRBJ1-3
V gene: TRBV28
D gene: TRBD1
CDR3 protein: CASSPGTGGSAIYF
CDR3 DNA: TGTGCCAGCAGTCCCGGGACAGGGGGCAGTGCCATATATTTT

CDR3 length: 11
clone size: few
J gene: TRBJ1-2
V gene: TRBV20-1
D gene: .
CDR3 protein: CSASQSYGYTF
CDR3 DNA: TGCAGTGCTAGCCAGAGTTATGGCTACACCTTC

CDR3 length: 15
clone size: .
J gene: TRBJ2-6
V gene: TRBV7-9
D gene: TRBD1
CDR3 protein: CASSGDRVGANVLTF
CDR3 DNA: TGTGCCAGCAGCGGAGACAGGGTCGGGGCCAACGTCCTGACTTTC

CDR3 length: 15
clone size: few
J gene: TRBJ1-5
V gene: TRBV29-1
D gene: TRBD1
CDR3 protein: CSVEIQGEGNQPQHF
CDR3 DNA: TGCAGCGTTGAGATACAGGGGGAAGGCAATCAGCCCCAGCATTTT

CDR3 length: 14
clone size: .
J gene: TRBJ2-3
V gene: TRBV13
D gene: TRBD1
CDR3 protein: CASSRDRGTDTQYF
CDR3 DNA: TGTGCCAGCAGCCGAGACAGGGGCACAGATACGCAGTATTTT

CDR3 length: 13
clone size: .
J gene: TRBJ2-1
V gene: TRBV29-1
D gene: .
CDR3 protein: CSVGGRAYNEQFF
CDR3 DNA: TGCAGCGTTGGGGGCAGGGCCTACAATGAGCAGTTCTTC

CDR3 length: 17
clone size: .
J gene: TRBJ2-5
V gene: TRBV28
D gene: TRBD1
CDR3 protein: CASSPQTAGTGCETQYF
CDR3 DNA: TGTGCCAGCAGTCCCCAAACCGCCGGGACAGGTTGTGAGACCCAGTACTTC

CDR3 length: 14
clone size: few
J gene: TRBJ2-5
V gene: TRBV9
D gene: TRBD1
CDR3 protein: CASSPRTGQETQYF
CDR3 DNA: TGTGCCAGCAGCCCTCGGACAGGTCAAGAGACCCAGTACTTC

CDR3 length: 13
clone size: .
J gene: TRBJ2-1
V gene: TRBV6-4
D gene: .
CDR3 protein: CASSKTSIDEQFF
CDR3 DNA: TGTGCCAGCAGCAAGACTAGTATCGATGAGCAGTTCTTC

CDR3 length: 13
clone size: .
J gene: TRBJ1-2
V gene: TRBV6-5
D gene: .
CDR3 protein: CASSPGSNYGYTF
CDR3 DNA: TGTGCCAGCAGTCCCGGATCGAACTATGGCTACACCTTC

CDR3 length: 16
clone size: once
J gene: TRBJ2-7
V gene: TRBV5-4
D gene: TRBD2
CDR3 protein: CASSLNRGAGGQEQYF
CDR3 DNA: TGTGCCAGCAGCTTAAATCGGGGGGCGGGAGGCCAGGAGCAGTACTTC

CDR3 length: 17
clone size: .
J gene: TRBJ2-2
V gene: TRBV9
D gene: TRBD1
CDR3 protein: CASSVAGQGANIGELFF
CDR3 DNA: TGTGCCAGCAGCGTAGCAGGACAGGGGGCTAATATCGGGGAGCTGTTTTTT

CDR3 length: 15
clone size: once
J gene: TRBJ2-5
V gene: TRBV4-1
D gene: .
CDR3 protein: CAIGLTPGTQETQYF
CDR3 DNA: TGCGCTATAGGGTTAACCCCCGGGACACAAGAGACCCAGTACTTC

CDR3 length: 15
clone size: .
J gene: TRBJ2-1
V gene: TRBV29-1
D gene: TRBD2
CDR3 protein: CSGRGGSRGGNEQFF
CDR3 DNA: TGCAGCGGGAGGGGCGGGAGTAGAGGCGGGAATGAGCAGTTCTTC

CDR3 length: 14
clone size: .
J gene: TRBJ1-2
V gene: TRBV7-2
D gene: .
CDR3 protein: CASRPDGLGYGYTF
CDR3 DNA: TGTGCCAGCAGACCGGACGGCTTGGGCTATGGCTACACCTTC

CDR3 length: 15
clone size: .
J gene: TRBJ1-2
V gene: TRBV9
D gene: .
CDR3 protein: CASSVGSSALYGYTF
CDR3 DNA: TGTGCCAGCAGCGTAGGGTCCTCAGCCCTCTATGGCTACACCTTC

CDR3 length: 14
clone size: few
J gene: TRBJ2-7
V gene: TRBV23-1
D gene: .
CDR3 protein: CASTTPPRPYEQYF
CDR3 DNA: TGCGCCAGCACTACACCGCCCCGGCCCTACGAGCAGTACTTC

CDR3 length: 13
clone size: few
J gene: TRBJ2-5
V gene: TRBV28
D gene: .
CDR3 protein: CASKRDGQETQYF
CDR3 DNA: TGTGCCAGCAAACGGGACGGACAAGAGACCCAGTACTTC

CDR3 length: 15
clone size: .
J gene: TRBJ2-3
V gene: TRBV5-1
D gene: .
CDR3 protein: CASSRFPGNAYTQYF
CDR3 DNA: TGCGCCAGCAGCCGTTTCCCGGGCAATGCTTATACGCAGTATTTT

CDR3 length: 15
clone size: few
J gene: TRBJ2-1
V gene: TRBV5-1
D gene: .
CDR3 protein: CASSSGLPNNNEQFF
CDR3 DNA: TGCGCCAGCAGCTCGGGACTCCCAAACAACAATGAGCAGTTCTTC

CDR3 length: 14
clone size: .
J gene: TRBJ2-1
V gene: TRBV5-1
D gene: .
CDR3 protein: CASSSRGAGNEQFF
CDR3 DNA: TGCGCCAGCAGCTCTCGCGGCGCGGGGAATGAGCAGTTCTTC